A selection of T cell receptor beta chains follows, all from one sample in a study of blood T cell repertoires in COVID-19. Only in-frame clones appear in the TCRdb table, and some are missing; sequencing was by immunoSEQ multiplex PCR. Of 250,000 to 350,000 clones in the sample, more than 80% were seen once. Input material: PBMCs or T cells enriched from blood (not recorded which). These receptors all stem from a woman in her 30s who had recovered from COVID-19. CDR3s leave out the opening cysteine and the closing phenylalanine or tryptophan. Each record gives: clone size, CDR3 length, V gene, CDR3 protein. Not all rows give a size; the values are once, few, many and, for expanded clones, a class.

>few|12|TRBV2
ASSAEIRGDTQY
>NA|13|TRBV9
ASSVSGSSYNEQF
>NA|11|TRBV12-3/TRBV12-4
ASTRAGGYGYT
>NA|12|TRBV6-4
ASSDSVFSDEQF
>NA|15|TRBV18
ASSRVSGAKMTYEQY
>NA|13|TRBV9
ASSEGGQMNTEAF
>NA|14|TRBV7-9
ASSSANRAGEETQY
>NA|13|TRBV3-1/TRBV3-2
ASSRSGDPYNEQF
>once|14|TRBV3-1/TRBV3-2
ASSQESAGANGELF
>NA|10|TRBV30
AWSTGGQPQH
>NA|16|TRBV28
ASSLWAGGAGKQETQY
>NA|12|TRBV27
ASSYQGNNSPLH
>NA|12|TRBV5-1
ASGLAGGVDTQY
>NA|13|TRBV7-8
ASSLKLAGEYEQF
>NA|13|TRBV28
ASSSGGTASYEQY
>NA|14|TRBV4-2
ASSHLAGEGTDTQY
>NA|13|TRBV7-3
ASSSHDRMNTEAF
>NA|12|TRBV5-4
ASSLGGVGYGYT
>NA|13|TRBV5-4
ASSFEQRANYGYT
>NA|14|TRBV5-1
ASSFRERAGSYEQY
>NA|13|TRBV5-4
ASTPEDGLPQKLF
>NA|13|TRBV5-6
ASSLYRVVTGELF
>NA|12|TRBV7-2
ASSLGARNTEAF
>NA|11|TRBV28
ASKPGQFYGYT
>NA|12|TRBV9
ASSVAGEDTEAF
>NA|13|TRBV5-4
ASSLGTGSSYEQY
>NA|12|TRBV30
AWSVRRGADGYT
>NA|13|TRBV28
ASSDSRGLQETQY
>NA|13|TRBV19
ASSTGQGYGQPQH
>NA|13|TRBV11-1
ASSTTGPGANVLT
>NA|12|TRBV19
ASSPLTPYNEQF
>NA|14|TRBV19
ASSDPGGTSGNTIY
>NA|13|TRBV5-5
ASSPLGDTNQPQH
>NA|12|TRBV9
ASSVVPLTGELF
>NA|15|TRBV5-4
ASSLGAGGLDTGELF
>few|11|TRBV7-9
ASSPDIRDEQY
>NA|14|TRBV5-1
ASSWNPGAGDTEAF
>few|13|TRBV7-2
ASSLASSDTYEQY
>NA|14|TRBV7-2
ASSLSINLLTDTQY
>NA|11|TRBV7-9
ASSQQGVLGYT
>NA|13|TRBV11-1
ASSLDQINTGELF
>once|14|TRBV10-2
ASRTTSGRRGETQY
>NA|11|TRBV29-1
SVGGQGGYEQY
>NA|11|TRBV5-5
ASSLQGNTEAF
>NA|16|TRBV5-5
ASSRELLLGQGSYEQY
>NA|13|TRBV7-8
ASSPLGLGLNEQF
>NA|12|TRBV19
ASSHGTSGYEQY
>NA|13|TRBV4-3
ASSHGVGPGDTQY